Reported below is one TCR beta chain. Combining a sample-barcoded 5' primer with a J-beta primer mix, a second PCR ran for 7 to 11 cycles. TCRdb passed the 5' RACE reads through MiXCR, listing each CDR3 protein once. The top ten hold approximately 20% of the sample, which has some 690,000 distinct CDR3 sequences, 22% seen once. The sample originates from a study of blood T cells in healthy people across ages. Germline CDR1 is KGHSH and CDR2 is LQKENI. V lost 2 bases, J lost 4 bases, and 11 bases lay in between. CDR3 length: 15 amino acids. This chain uses TRBV18 with TRBJ2-2, with D tentatively TRBD2 (6 bases). The sequencing input was blood. This TCR derives from an older man in good health. CDR3 amino acids: CASSPAGIGTGELFF. CDR3 nucleotides: TGTGCCAGCTCACCAGCGGGGATAGGCACCGGGGAGCTGTTTTTT.